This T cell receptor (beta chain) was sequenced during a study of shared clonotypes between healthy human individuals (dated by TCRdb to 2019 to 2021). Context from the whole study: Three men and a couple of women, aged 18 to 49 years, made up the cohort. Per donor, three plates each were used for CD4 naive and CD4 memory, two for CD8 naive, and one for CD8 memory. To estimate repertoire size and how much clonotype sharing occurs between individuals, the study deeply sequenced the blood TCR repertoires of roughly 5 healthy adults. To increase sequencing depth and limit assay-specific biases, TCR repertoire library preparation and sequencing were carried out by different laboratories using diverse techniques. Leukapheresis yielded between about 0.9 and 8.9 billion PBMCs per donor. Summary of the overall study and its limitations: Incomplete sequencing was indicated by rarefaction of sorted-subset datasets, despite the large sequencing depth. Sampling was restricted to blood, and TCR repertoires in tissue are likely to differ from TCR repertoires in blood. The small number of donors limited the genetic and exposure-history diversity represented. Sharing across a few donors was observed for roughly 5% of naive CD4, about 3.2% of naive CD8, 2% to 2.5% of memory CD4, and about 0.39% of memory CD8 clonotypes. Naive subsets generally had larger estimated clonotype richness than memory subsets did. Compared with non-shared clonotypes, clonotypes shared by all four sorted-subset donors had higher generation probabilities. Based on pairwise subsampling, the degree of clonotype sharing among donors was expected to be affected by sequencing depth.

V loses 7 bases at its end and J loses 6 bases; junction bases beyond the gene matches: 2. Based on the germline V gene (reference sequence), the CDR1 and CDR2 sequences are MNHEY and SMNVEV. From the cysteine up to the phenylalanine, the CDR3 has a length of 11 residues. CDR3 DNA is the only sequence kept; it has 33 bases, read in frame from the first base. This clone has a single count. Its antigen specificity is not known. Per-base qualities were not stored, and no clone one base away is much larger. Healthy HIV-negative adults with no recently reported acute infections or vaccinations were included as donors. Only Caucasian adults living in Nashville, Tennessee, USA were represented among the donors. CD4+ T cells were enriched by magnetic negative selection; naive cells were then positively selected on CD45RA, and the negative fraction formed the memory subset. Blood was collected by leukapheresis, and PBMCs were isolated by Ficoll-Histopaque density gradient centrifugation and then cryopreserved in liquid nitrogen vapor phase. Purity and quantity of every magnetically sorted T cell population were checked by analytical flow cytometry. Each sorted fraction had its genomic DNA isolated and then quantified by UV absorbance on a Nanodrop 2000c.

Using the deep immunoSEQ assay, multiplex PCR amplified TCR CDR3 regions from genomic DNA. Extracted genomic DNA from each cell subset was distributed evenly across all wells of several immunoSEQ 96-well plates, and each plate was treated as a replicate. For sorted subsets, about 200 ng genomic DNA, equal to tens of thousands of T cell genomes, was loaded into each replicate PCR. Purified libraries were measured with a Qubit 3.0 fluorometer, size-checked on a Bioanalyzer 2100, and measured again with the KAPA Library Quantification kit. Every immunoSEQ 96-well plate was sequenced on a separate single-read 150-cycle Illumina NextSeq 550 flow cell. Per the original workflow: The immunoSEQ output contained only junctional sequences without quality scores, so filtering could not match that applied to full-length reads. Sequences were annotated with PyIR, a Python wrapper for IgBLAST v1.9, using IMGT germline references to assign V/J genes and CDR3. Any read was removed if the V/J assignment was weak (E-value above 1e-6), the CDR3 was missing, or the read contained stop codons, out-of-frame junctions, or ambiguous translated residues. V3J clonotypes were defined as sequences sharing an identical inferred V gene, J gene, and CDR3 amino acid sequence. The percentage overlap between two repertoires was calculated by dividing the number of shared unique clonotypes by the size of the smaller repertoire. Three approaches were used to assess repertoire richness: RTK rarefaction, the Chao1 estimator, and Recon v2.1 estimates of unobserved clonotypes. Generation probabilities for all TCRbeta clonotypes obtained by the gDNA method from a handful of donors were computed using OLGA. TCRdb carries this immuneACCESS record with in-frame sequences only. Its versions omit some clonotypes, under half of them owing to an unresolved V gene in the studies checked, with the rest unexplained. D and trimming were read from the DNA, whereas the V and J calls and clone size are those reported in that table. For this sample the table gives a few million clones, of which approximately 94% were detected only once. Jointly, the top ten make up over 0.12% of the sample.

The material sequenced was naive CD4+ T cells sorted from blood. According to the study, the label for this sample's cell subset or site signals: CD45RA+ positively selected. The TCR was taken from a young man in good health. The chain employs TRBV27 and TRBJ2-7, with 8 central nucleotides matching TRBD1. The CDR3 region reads CASIDRGEQYF. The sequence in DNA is TGTGCCAGCATCGACAGGGGCGAGCAGTACTTC.